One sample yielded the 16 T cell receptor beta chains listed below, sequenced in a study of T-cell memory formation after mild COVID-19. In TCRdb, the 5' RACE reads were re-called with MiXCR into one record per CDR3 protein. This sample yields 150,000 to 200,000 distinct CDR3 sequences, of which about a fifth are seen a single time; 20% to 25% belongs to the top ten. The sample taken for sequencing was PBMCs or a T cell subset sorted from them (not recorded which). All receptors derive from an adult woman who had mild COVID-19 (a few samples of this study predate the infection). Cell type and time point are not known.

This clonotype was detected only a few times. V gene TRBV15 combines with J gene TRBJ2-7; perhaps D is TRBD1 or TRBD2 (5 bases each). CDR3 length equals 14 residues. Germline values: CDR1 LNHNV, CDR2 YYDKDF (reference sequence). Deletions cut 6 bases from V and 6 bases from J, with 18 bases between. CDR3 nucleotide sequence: TGTGCCACCAGTCAGATGTTAAGTGGGGGCGAGCAGTACTTC. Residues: CATSQMLSGGEQYF. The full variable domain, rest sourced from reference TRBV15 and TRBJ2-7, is DAMVIQNPRYQVTQFGKPVTLSCSQTLNHNVMYWYQQKSSQAPKLLFHYYDKDFNNEADTPDNFQSRRPNTSFCFLDIRSPGLGDTAMYLCATSQMLSGGEQYFGPGTRLTVT.

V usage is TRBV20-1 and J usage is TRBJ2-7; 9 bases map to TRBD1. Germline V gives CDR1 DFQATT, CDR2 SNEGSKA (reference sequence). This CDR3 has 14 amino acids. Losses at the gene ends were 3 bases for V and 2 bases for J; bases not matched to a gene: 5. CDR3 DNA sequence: TGCAGTGCTAGTCCGGGACAGGGCACCTACGAGCAGTACTTC. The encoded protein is CSASPGQGTYEQYF.

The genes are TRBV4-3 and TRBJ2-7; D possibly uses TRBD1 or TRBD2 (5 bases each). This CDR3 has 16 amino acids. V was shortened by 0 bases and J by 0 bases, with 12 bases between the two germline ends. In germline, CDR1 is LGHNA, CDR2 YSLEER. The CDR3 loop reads CASSQDRYGTSYEQYF. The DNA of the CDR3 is TGCGCCAGCAGCCAAGATCGATACGGGACCTCCTACGAGCAGTACTTC.

In DNA form, the CDR3 reads TGTGCCAGCAGCCAATTTTCCCAGGGGGGTCCCGGGGAGCTGTTTTTT. Its protein product is CASSQFSQGGPGELFF. This chain joins TRBV14 and TRBJ2-2, with D possibly matching TRBD1 (7 bases). In germline, CDR1 is SGHDN, CDR2 FVKESK. Trimming cost V 2 bases and J 6 bases, with 16 bases left between them. The CDR3 has 16 amino acids.

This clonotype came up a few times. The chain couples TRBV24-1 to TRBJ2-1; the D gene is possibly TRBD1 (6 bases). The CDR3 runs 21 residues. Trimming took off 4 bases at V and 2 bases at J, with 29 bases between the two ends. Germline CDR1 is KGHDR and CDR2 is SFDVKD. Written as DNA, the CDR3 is TGTGCCACCAGTGACCTAGCACCGGGATTGCGGCAGGGGAAAACCTACAATGAGCAGTTCTTC. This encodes CATSDLAPGLRQGKTYNEQFF.

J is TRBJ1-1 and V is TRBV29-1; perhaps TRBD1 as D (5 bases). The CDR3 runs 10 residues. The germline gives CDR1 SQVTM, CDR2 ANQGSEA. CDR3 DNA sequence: TGCAGTACCAGCGACAGTGAAGCTTTCTTT. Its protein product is CSTSDSEAFF.

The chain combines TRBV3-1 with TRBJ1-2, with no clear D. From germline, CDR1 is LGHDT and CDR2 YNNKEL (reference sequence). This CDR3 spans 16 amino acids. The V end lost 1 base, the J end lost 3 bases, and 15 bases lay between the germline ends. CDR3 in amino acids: CASSQAREIRDYGYTF. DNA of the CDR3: TGTGCCAGCAGCCAAGCCCGGGAGATTCGTGACTATGGCTACACCTTC.

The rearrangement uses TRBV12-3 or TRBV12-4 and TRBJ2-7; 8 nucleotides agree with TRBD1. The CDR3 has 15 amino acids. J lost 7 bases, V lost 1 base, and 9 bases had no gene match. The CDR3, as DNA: TGTGCCAGCAGTTTAGACCAGGGGGCGAAGTATGAGCAGTACTTC. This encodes CASSLDQGAKYEQYF.

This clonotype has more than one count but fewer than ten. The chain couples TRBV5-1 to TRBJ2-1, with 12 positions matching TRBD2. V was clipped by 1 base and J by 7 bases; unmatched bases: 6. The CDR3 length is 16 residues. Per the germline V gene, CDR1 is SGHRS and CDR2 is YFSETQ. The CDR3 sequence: CASSLLLAGGPNEQFF. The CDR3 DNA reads TGCGCCAGCAGCTTGCTCCTAGCGGGAGGGCCGAATGAGCAGTTCTTC.

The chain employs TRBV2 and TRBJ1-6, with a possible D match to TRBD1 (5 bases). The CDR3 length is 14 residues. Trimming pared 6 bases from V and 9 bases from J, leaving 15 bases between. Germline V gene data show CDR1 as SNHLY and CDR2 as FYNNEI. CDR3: CASREPGSISPLHF. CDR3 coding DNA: TGTGCCAGCAGGGAGCCAGGGTCGATTTCACCCCTCCACTTT.

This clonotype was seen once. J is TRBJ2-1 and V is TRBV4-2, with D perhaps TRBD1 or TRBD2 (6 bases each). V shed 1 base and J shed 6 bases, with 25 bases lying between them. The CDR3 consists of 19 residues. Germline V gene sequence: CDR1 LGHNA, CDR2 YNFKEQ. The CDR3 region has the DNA TGTGCCAGCAGCCAAGGCCACGGGTTAGGGGGGCAGACGATCAATGAGCAGTTCTTC. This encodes CASSQGHGLGGQTINEQFF.

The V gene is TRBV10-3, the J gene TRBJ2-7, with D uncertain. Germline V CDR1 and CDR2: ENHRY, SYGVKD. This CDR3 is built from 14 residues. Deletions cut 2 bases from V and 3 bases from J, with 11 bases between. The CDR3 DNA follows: TGTGCCATCAGTGAGCGTCACCTGTTCTACGAGCAGTACTTC. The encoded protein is CAISERHLFYEQYF.

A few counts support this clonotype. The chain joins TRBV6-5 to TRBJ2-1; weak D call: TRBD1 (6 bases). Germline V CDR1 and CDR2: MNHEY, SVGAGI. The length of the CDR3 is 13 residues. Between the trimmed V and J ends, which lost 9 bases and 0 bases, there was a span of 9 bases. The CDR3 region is CASQDSSYNEQFF. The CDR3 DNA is TGTGCCAGTCAGGACAGCTCCTACAATGAGCAGTTCTTC.

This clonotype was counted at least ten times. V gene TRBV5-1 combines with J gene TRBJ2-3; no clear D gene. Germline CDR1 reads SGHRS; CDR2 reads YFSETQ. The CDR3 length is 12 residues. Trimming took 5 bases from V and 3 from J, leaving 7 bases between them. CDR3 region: CASSFDTDTQYF. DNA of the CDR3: TGCGCCAGCAGTTTTGATACAGATACGCAGTATTTT.

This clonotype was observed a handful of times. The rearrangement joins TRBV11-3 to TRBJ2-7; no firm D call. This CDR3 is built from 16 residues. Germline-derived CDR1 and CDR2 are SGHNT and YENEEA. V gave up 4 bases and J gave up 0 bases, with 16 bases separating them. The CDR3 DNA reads TGTGCCAGCAGCTCCTTAACCGTCAGGAGCTCCTACGAGCAGTACTTC. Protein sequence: CASSSLTVRSSYEQYF.

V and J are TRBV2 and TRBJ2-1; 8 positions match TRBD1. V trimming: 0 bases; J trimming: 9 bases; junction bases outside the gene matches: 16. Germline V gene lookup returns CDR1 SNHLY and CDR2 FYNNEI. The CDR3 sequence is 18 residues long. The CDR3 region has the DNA TGTGCCAGCAGTGAAGCGCCCCTCAGGGAGACAGGGGATCTTGAGCAGTTCTTC. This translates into CASSEAPLRETGDLEQFF.